Listed below are T cell receptor beta chains from one sample, sequenced in a study of post-analysis software for immune sequencing data. TCRdb reprocessed the PCR reads via MiXCR and lists one record per CDR3 protein. This sample has roughly 650,000 distinct CDR3 sequences, with approximately 59% found just once. Sequencing used blood. The receptors originated from a girl aged 2-15 years with multiple sclerosis. CDR3s include the opening cysteine and the closing phenylalanine or tryptophan. The D gene is left open where the match is weak. Expanded clones are given a class, and other clones once, few, many or no size at all.

>TRBV10-3|.|14|.|TRBJ2-5
TGTGCCATCAGTGATAGGAGGCTCCAAGAGACCCAGTACTTC
CAISDRRLQETQYF
>TRBV20-1|few|14|.|TRBJ2-7
TGCAGTGCTACCGTGATAGGGTCGGGGTACGAGCAGTACTTC
CSATVIGSGYEQYF
>TRBV20-1|.|13|.|TRBJ1-2
TGCAGTGCGCGGACCTTAGGGAGCTATGGCTACACCTTC
CSARTLGSYGYTF
>TRBV6-6|.|17|TRBD2|TRBJ2-1
TGTGCCAGCAGTTACTTAATACGGGACTACGCCTACGATGAGCAGTTCTTC
CASSYLIRDYAYDEQFF
>TRBV6-2/TRBV6-3|few|15|TRBD1|TRBJ2-1
TGTGCCAGCAGAACCGGGACAGGGGCGCACAATGAGCAGTTCTTC
CASRTGTGAHNEQFF
>TRBV29-1|few|11|.|TRBJ1-2
TGCAGCGTTTGGGACACCTATGGCTACACCTTC
CSVWDTYGYTF
>TRBV20-1|.|13|.|TRBJ2-5
TGCAGTGCTAGTCCGGGCCGCGTCGAGACCCAGTACTTC
CSASPGRVETQYF
>TRBV6-5|.|14|TRBD1|TRBJ1-1
TGTGCCAGCAGCCTCCGGACAGGGCGCACTGAAGCTTTCTTT
CASSLRTGRTEAFF
>TRBV20-1|.|14|TRBD1|TRBJ2-2
TGCAGTGCTAGGGGACAGCTTAACACCGGGGAGCTGTTTTTT
CSARGQLNTGELFF
>TRBV7-8|.|12|.|TRBJ1-2
TGTGCCAGCAGCGGAGGGGGGTATGGCTACACCTTC
CASSGGGYGYTF
>TRBV6-1|.|12|.|TRBJ2-3
TGTGCCAGCAGTGTGGTTTGGGGCACGCAGTATTTT
CASSVVWGTQYF
>TRBV12-3/TRBV12-4|.|15|TRBD1|TRBJ1-1
TGTGCCAGCAGACCCCGGACAGGTTGGAACACTGAAGCTTTCTTT
CASRPRTGWNTEAFF